The T cell receptor beta chain described here comes from a study of blood T cell repertoires in COVID-19. Researchers sorted participants into cohorts using their self-reported clinical history. Clones were read by immunoSEQ multiplex PCR, and TCRdb kept only the in-frame ones, dropping some. Of about half a million clones in the sample, about 88% were seen once. The length of the CDR3 is 17 residues. CDR1 and CDR2 (germline): LNHNV, YYDKDF (reference sequence). The germline V and J ends were trimmed by 1 base and 0 bases, with 13 bases remaining between them. The rearrangement links TRBV15 to TRBJ2-1; D is unresolved. The sequencing input was PBMCs or T cells enriched from blood (not recorded which). This receptor was identified in a woman aged 60-75 years who had recovered from COVID-19. The CDR3 DNA follows: TGTGCCACCAGCAGAGGCAGAGGAGCTAGCTCCTACAATGAGCAGTTCTTC. This codes for CATSRGRGASSYNEQFF.